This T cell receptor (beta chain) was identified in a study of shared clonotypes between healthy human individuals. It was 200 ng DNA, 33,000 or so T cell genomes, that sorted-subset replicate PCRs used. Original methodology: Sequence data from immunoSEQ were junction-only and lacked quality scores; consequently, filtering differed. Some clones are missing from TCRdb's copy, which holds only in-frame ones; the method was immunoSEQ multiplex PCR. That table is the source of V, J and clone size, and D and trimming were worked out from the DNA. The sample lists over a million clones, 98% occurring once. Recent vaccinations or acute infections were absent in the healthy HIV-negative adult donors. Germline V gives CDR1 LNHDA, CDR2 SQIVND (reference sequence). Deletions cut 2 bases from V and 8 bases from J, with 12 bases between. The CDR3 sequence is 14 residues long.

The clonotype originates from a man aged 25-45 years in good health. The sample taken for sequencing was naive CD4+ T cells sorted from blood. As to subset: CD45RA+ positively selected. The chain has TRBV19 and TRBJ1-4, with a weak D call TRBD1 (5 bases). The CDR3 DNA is TGTGCCAGTAGTATAACCGTTACAGGCGAAAAACTGTTTTTT. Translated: CASSITVTGEKLFF.